One T cell receptor beta chain is described in this entry. The antigen remains undetermined. The CDR3 extends over 15 amino acids. CDR1 is WNHNN and CDR2 is SYGVQD in the germline V gene (reference sequence). Trimming stripped 4 bases from V and 4 bases from J, with 15 bases between. This entry belongs to a study of tumor-infiltrating lymphocytes in primary liver carcinoma. About the study: There were tumors of stage T1-T3 N0M0, each 4.2 to 10 cm across. Study conclusions and caveats: Tumor tissue displayed a significantly greater top-250-clone fraction than blood (p = 0.039).

Total RNA and DNA came together from approximately 20-30 mg of bulk tissue without cell sorting. Starting from about 0.5 ug of total RNA, TCR beta cDNA was produced with a primer in the constant region. Three-round nested multiplex PCR performed with slightly modified ARM-PCR produced the TCR beta libraries. TRBV1-TRBV30 forward primers and a C-beta reverse primer were used in the first two PCR rounds, which each ran for approximately 10 cycles. TCRdb re-analysed the multiplex PCR reads in MiXCR, keeping a single row per CDR3 protein. The table shows approximately 42,000 distinct CDR3 sequences, with 75% occurring only once.

This sequence was found in a woman in her 30s with primary liver carcinoma and hepatitis B virus infection. This chain uses TRBV10-1 with TRBJ2-3; D is perhaps TRBD2 (6 bases). Sequenced sample: tumor-adjacent normal liver tissue. The CDR3 nucleotides read TGCGCCAGCAGTGGGGCTAGCGTGGGGTCAGATACGCAGTATTTT. Protein sequence: CASSGASVGSDTQYF.